Ten or more counts support the clone carrying this T cell receptor beta chain. Time point reported: newly diagnosed GD, antithyroid drugs for less than 3 months. From PBMCs, RNA was extracted and then used to make the TCR library. The collection involved drawing approximately 9.9 milliliters of peripheral blood into EDTA tubes. Construction of TCR beta libraries relied on iRepertoire HTBI primers and on Arm-PCR targeting CDR3 regions. TCRdb called the multiplex PCR reads again in MiXCR, with one record for every CDR3 protein. The sample has around 480,000 distinct CDR3 sequences; 15% to 20% are singletons. This specimen belongs to a study of regulatory T cells in long-lasting Graves disease. Germline assignment: CDR1 KGHSH and CDR2 LQKENI. Trimming took 5 bases from V and 0 from J, leaving 16 bases between them. This CDR3 has 16 amino acids. The sample was also linked to a second study, of T cells in Graves' hyperthyroidism and ophthalmopathy. Per that study: Graves' hyperthyroidism showing no ophthalmopathy progression within 18 months was considered stable. Blood shared most expanded thyroid clonotypes above 0.001.

This receptor was taken from a man aged 35-49 years with Graves disease. The V and J genes are TRBV18 and TRBJ1-1; D gene unclear. Source: peripheral blood mononuclear cells (PBMCs), taken at new diagnosis, from a patient treated with antithyroid drugs. CDR3 protein: CASSSLRLNLNTEAFF. CDR3 coding DNA: TGTGCCAGCTCAAGTCTTCGTCTAAACCTGAACACTGAAGCTTTCTTT. Based on the CDR3 plus reference TRBV18 and TRBJ1-1, the full variable domain is NAGVMQNPRHLVRRRGQEARLRCSPMKGHSHVYWYRQLPEEGLKFMVYLQKENIIDESGMPKERFSAEFPKEGPSILRIQQVVRGDSAAYFCASSSLRLNLNTEAFFGQGTRLTVV.